This T cell receptor beta chain was captured by sequencing in a study of Graves' ophthalmopathy and Graves' hyperthyroidism (dated by TCRdb to the late 2010s). Context from the whole study: Peripheral blood was collected at initial diagnosis, prior to any treatment. Following sample collection, hyperthyroidism patients were given methimazole at a starting dose of 30 mg daily, and ophthalmopathy patients were given high-dose intravenous methylprednisolone. The study used TCR beta repertoire signatures to distinguish Graves' ophthalmopathy from Graves' hyperthyroidism and to predict progression to ophthalmopathy. An independent validation cohort was composed of approximately 19 hyperthyroidism patients and roughly 16 patients who later progressed from hyperthyroidism to ophthalmopathy. In total, 135 blood samples were TCR-sequenced: 40 to 45 ophthalmopathy, some 75 hyperthyroidism and roughly 17 hyperthyroidism-to-ophthalmopathy patients. To explore V-J signatures that distinguish ophthalmopathy from hyperthyroidism, a discovery set of about a hundred patients was enrolled, made up of 40 to 45 with ophthalmopathy and fewer than 60 with stable hyperthyroidism. T-cell repertoires of thyroid tissue and blood were compared in a handful of hyperthyroidism patients. For training and testing, the 100 or so patients in the discovery cohort were randomly divided in a 7:3 ratio.

Broad study findings and their caveats: No statistical method was used to set the sample size in advance, and the investigators knew which group each participant was assigned to. Most of the expanded thyroid clonotypes with a frequency above 0.001 were also detected in blood, and it was suggested that the thyroid immune response may be reflected by blood repertoires. In validation, the model predicted ophthalmopathy progression with over 60% sensitivity and about 77% specificity; some twelve predicted patients were CT-confirmed with GO in a median of roughly 6.8 months. Ophthalmopathy was separated from stable hyperthyroidism by the 13-signature model with around 88% sensitivity and just under 84% specificity in cross-validation and with 80%/75% in the test set.

Ophthalmopathy patients had moderately to severely active disease, Clinical Activity Score of at least 3, NOSPECS grade of at least 4, and disease duration under 3 months. Patients with other autoimmune diseases, uncontrolled infections, pregnancy or lactation were excluded from the study. Clinical symptoms, serum thyroxine, TRAb, thyroid ultrasound and orbital computed tomography formed the basis of the diagnosis. PBMCs were isolated from 10 ml of fresh peripheral blood by Ficoll-Paque density gradient centrifugation. Trizol reagent was used to extract the total RNA, and its quality was then checked on an Agilent 2100 Bioanalyzer. The CDR3 numbers 15 residues from cysteine through phenylalanine. CDR3 DNA is the only sequence kept; it has 45 bases, read in frame from the first base. CDR1 is given as MNHEY and CDR2 as SVGEGT, both from the germline V gene. The germline V and J ends show losses of 7 bases and 4 bases respectively, and no gene match explains 10 bases of the junction.

A note on this clonotype: The antigen it binds to is not known. No base quality values were provided; no much bigger clone lies one nucleotide off.

TCR beta CDR3 regions were amplified from RNA transcripts for repertoire sequencing. The first round of RT-PCR was done with HTBI primers and the Qiagen OneStep RT-PCR kit, and was followed by a second round of multiplex PCR, then size selection and purification. Libraries were sequenced on an Illumina HiSeq2000 using paired-end 100 bp reads. The published analysis was carried out like this. Reads were processed with SOAPnuke, discarding reads with adapters, uncalled bases, mean Phred below 15, or no exact constant-primer or identifier match. High-quality paired reads were merged with COPE v1.2.5. Each unique nucleotide sequence was defined as a clonotype, and clonotypes were aligned to IMGT TRB V, D and J references with MiTCR v1.1. Analysis was restricted to V-J combinations with a frequency above 0.0001, which covered roughly 99% of repertoires. For each V-J combination, a TCR clonal expansion and chaos score was defined as F50 clonal expansion divided by the chaos observed in the TCRdist matrix. Welch's t-statistics and random forest were used to reduce the features to around 13 V-J combinations, which were then used as input to a naive Bayes classifier. Thyroid-blood repertoire similarity was quantified with the Morisita-Horn index. TCRdb ran its own pipeline on the public reads, namely fastp trimming at Q25 and MiXCR clone calling, and kept in-frame beta chains. All rows with the same CDR3 protein become a single entry with the most common DNA and genes. The V and J calls were determined by TCRdb, not by the authors. Present in this sample are 150,000 or so distinct CDR3 sequences, about two fifths of which were seen just once. Of the sample, roughly 9% is held by the ten largest clones.

The specimen was peripheral blood. This sequence was found in a man under 40 with Graves' ophthalmopathy. Donor details come from another sample of the same person, matched by shared clones. This sequence uses TRBV6-2 or TRBV6-3 and TRBJ2-7, and 10 bases in between align with TRBD2. The sequenced DNA is TGTGCCAGCACTTCTTCGACTAGCGGGCTGTACGAGCAGTACTTC. This gives the protein CASTSSTSGLYEQYF.